This section outlines one T cell receptor (beta chain) sequence together with its context. Its target is not known. The entry originates in a study of cytomegalovirus exposure and HLA in healthy donors. Whole-study results and caveats: HLA-A and HLA-B allele assignments for most subjects were reportedly predicted accurately using TCR beta sequences. Analysis performed later showed TCR beta chains linked to HLA being more clonally expanded than equally common others.

The CDR3 spans 12 residues. Per germline, CDR1 GTSNPN and CDR2 SVGIG (reference sequence). V gave up 1 base and J gave up 4 bases, with 5 bases separating them. PCR amplification relied on 60 Vbeta primers (plus 13 Jbeta primers). Produced via immunoSEQ multiplex PCR; TCRdb's table is partial and in-frame only. The data include about 170,000 clones; the top ten clones carry roughly 0.83%. This TCR was sampled from a woman between 18 and 30 years old in good health and CMV-seropositive. The J gene is TRBJ2-1, the V gene TRBV30; D perhaps matches TRBD2 (5 bases). The source material was PBMCs. CDR3 sequence (DNA): TGTGCCTGGAGTGCGGGGTACAATGAGCAGTTCTTC. Protein product: CAWSAGYNEQFF.